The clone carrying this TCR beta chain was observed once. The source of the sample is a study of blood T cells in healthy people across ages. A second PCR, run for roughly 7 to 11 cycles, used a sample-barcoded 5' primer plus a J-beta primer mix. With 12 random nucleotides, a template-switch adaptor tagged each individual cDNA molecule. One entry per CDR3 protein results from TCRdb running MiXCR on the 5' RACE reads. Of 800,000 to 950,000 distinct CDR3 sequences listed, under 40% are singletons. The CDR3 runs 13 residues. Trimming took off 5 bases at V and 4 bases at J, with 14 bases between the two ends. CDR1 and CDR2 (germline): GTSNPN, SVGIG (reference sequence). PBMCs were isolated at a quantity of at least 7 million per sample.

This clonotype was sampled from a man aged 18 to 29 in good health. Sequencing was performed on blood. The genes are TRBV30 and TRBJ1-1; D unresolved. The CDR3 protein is CAWDPGSSTEAFF. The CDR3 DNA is TGTGCCTGGGATCCGGGGTCAAGCACTGAAGCTTTCTTT. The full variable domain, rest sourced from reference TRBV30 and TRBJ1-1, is SQTIHQWPATLVQPVGSPLSLECTVEGTSNPNLYWYRQAAGRGLQLLFYSVGIGQISSEVPQNLSASRPQDRQFILSSKKLLLSDSGFYLCAWDPGSSTEAFFGQGTRLTVV.